This is a list of T cell receptor beta chains from one sample in a study of T-cell memory formation after mild COVID-19. Via MiXCR, TCRdb re-called the 5' RACE reads, giving one row per CDR3 protein. The table includes roughly 510,000 distinct CDR3 sequences, 17% detected once. The sample taken for sequencing was PBMCs or a T cell subset sorted from them (not recorded which). The receptors derive from an adult woman who had mild COVID-19 (a few samples of this study predate the infection). Cell type and time point are not known. Both conserved end residues are part of each CDR3. The D gene is left open where the match is weak. The size of a clone is reported for some rows only, either as once, few or many, or as a class for expanded clones.

d_gene	abundance	v_gene	j_gene	CDR3aa	CDR3nt
-	-	TRBV11-3	TRBJ2-1	CASSPVAGLKYNEQFF	TGTGCCAGCAGCCCAGTTGCCGGACTGAAATACAATGAGCAGTTCTTC
-	-	TRBV9	TRBJ2-3	CASSAALGESTDTQYF	TGTGCCAGCAGCGCCGCCCTGGGGGAGAGCACAGATACGCAGTATTTT
-	once	TRBV20-1	TRBJ2-4	CSAPQYSKNIQYF	TGCAGTGCTCCGCAGTACTCCAAAAACATTCAGTACTTC
TRBD1	-	TRBV29-1	TRBJ1-1	CSVDRDRANTEAFF	TGCAGCGTCGACCGGGACAGGGCGAACACTGAAGCTTTCTTT
-	few	TRBV5-1	TRBJ2-7	CASSFAFDSGTYEQYF	TGCGCCAGCAGCTTTGCATTCGACAGTGGGACCTACGAGCAGTACTTC
-	few	TRBV18	TRBJ2-7	CASSPRGTNSYEQYF	TGTGCCAGCTCACCGAGGGGGACAAATTCCTACGAGCAGTACTTC
TRBD1	-	TRBV12-3/TRBV12-4	TRBJ1-5	CASSRDSGQPQHF	TGTGCCAGCAGTCGGGACAGTGGACAGCCCCAGCATTTT
TRBD1	few	TRBV4-3	TRBJ1-1	CASSQEIGGYREAFF	TGCGCCAGCAGCCAAGAAATAGGGGGCTACCGGGAAGCTTTCTTT
-	many	TRBV7-3	TRBJ2-3	CASSQLTDTQYF	TGTGCCAGCAGTCAGCTGACAGATACGCAGTATTTT
-	-	TRBV7-8	TRBJ2-7	CASSPTHAEQYF	TGTGCCAGCAGCCCGACCCATGCCGAGCAGTACTTC
-	few	TRBV18	TRBJ2-7	CASSPLPVMGDEQYF	TGTGCCAGCTCACCACTGCCAGTTATGGGGGACGAGCAGTACTTC
TRBD1	-	TRBV6-5	TRBJ2-7	CASSTKGQGFLQYF	TGTGCCAGCAGTACTAAAGGACAGGGGTTTTTGCAGTACTTC
TRBD1	few	TRBV5-1	TRBJ1-2	CASSLRQGAFTF	TGCGCCAGCAGCTTGCGACAGGGGGCCTTCACCTTC
-	-	TRBV7-9	TRBJ1-3	CASSPGTTVIYF	TGTGCCAGCAGCCCCGGGACCACAGTCATATATTTT
TRBD2	few	TRBV7-9	TRBJ2-7	CASSSRTSLIEQYF	TGTGCCAGCAGCTCGAGGACTAGCTTGATCGAGCAGTACTTC
-	few	TRBV7-9	TRBJ1-4	CASSPGASREKLFF	TGTGCCAGCAGCCCTGGGGCCAGTCGGGAAAAACTGTTTTTT
-	-	TRBV20-1	TRBJ2-3	CSFKGGSSDTQYF	TGCAGTTTCAAAGGGGGATCGTCAGATACGCAGTATTTT
-	-	TRBV6-2/TRBV6-3	TRBJ2-7	CASTGFPDEQYF	TGTGCCAGCACCGGGTTCCCCGACGAGCAGTACTTC
-	few	TRBV5-1	TRBJ2-3	CASSDDSARDTQYF	TGCGCCAGCAGCGATGACTCCGCACGTGATACGCAGTATTTT